This T cell receptor beta chain is from a study of siplizumab effects on memory and regulatory T cells. Study results and limitations: On average, approximately 70% of mappable alloreactive CD4+ clones were Treg-derived under siplizumab, against about 27% in controls. Naive or memory phenotype assignment was not possible for roughly 75-95% of proliferating CD4+ or CD8+ clones. Unstimulated subsets contained matches for only a minor fraction of alloreactive clones.

TCR templates numbering around 110,000 were assayed per sample. TCRdb's copy holds only in-frame clones and misses some; the assay was immunoSEQ multiplex PCR. Here the sample spans 94,000 or so clones, 96% being singletons. V shed 6 bases and J shed 5 bases, with 14 bases lying between them. The CDR3 consists of 14 residues. CDR1 and CDR2 (germline): MNHEY, SVGAGI. This clone was detected once. Its antigen is still unknown. Specimen: naive CD4+ T cells sorted from blood. This rearrangement joins TRBV6-5 to TRBJ1-5; D might be TRBD1 (6 bases). This clonotype was sampled from a human donor in good health. CDR3 sequence (DNA): TGTGCCAGCAGCCCCACTAGGGGGTATCAGCCCCAGCATTTT. Protein: CASSPTRGYQPQHF.